These 14 T cell receptor beta chains were sequenced from one sample in a study of blood T cells in healthy people across ages. A sample-barcoded 5' primer and a J-beta primer mix were used in a second PCR of about 7 to 11 cycles. TCRdb re-analysed the 5' RACE reads in MiXCR, keeping a single row per CDR3 protein. The sample has approximately 790,000 distinct CDR3 sequences, around 68% seen once; the top ten hold approximately 30%. The sequenced sample was blood. Every receptor here comes from a young man in good health.

V and J are TRBV7-9 and TRBJ2-1; TRBD1 might be the D (5 bases). V shed 2 bases and J shed 6 bases, with 8 bases lying between them. The germline V gene encodes CDR1 SEHNR and CDR2 FQNEAQ (reference sequence). The CDR3 runs to 13 residues. Here the CDR3 reads CASSLNQGNEQFF. The CDR3, as DNA: TGTGCCAGCAGCTTAAATCAGGGCAATGAGCAGTTCTTC.

This clonotype was seen repeatedly, ten times or more. The chain links TRBV7-9 to TRBJ2-7, with D tentatively TRBD2 (6 bases). The CDR3 is 12 amino acids. V lost 5 bases and J 1 base, leaving 6 bases between the germline ends. Per the germline V gene, CDR1 is SEHNR and CDR2 is FQNEAQ (reference sequence). The CDR3 DNA follows: TGTGCCAGCAGCCGGGGGTCCTACGAGCAGTACTTC. Its translation is CASSRGSYEQYF.

J is TRBJ1-2 and V is TRBV3-1; D is unclear. The CDR3 has 16 residues. Deletions cut 4 bases from V and 4 bases from J, with 19 bases between. The germline gives CDR1 LGHDT, CDR2 YNNKEL (reference sequence). The CDR3 sequence: CASSPLKADGPYGYTF. DNA of the CDR3: TGTGCCAGCAGCCCTCTCAAGGCCGACGGACCCTATGGCTACACCTTC.

The CDR3 region has the DNA TGTGCCAGCAGCTCCCATCAGGGACAGAACTATGGCTACACCTTC. Translation: CASSSHQGQNYGYTF. The chain has TRBV7-2 and TRBJ1-2; TRBD1 aligns across 7 bases. Trimming removed 4 bases from V and 2 bases from J; junction bases left unmatched: 7. From germline, CDR1 is SGHTA and CDR2 FQGNSA. The CDR3 has 15 amino acids.

This clonotype showed up just a few times. V is TRBV7-9 and J is TRBJ2-7; D is possibly TRBD1 (5 bases). This CDR3 contains 13 residues. Per germline, CDR1 SEHNR and CDR2 FQNEAQ (reference sequence). V was cut by 6 bases and J by 1 base, with 10 bases left in between. The CDR3 loop reads CASSPDKSYEQYF. In DNA, the CDR3 is TGTGCCAGCAGTCCGGACAAGTCCTACGAGCAGTACTTC.

V gene TRBV29-1 combines with J gene TRBJ1-2; a weak D match, TRBD1 (6 bases). Germline lookup yields CDR1 SQVTM and CDR2 ANQGSEA. There are 12 residues in the CDR3. The V and J ends lost 4 bases and 4 bases respectively, with 10 bases between them. This CDR3 reads CSVVGGSYGYTF. CDR3 DNA sequence: TGCAGCGTTGTAGGGGGGAGCTATGGCTACACCTTC. The variable domain in full, with the rest retrieved from reference TRBV29-1 and TRBJ1-2, is SAVISQKPSRDICQRGTSLTIQCQVDSQVTMMFWYRQQPGQSLTLIATANQGSEATYESGFVIDKFPISRPNLTFSTLTVSNMSPEDSSIYLCSVVGGSYGYTFGSGTRLTVV.

This clonotype came up once. This sequence joins TRBV27 and TRBJ1-1; 10 positions agree with TRBD1. The CDR3 contains 14 residues. V lost 2 bases to trimming and J lost 9 bases; unmatched junction nucleotides: 6. In germline, CDR1 is MNHEY, CDR2 SMNVEV (reference sequence). CDR3 sequence (DNA): TGTGCCAGCAGTTTAAGCGCTGACAGGGGGCAAGCTTTCTTT. Protein sequence: CASSLSADRGQAFF.

CDR3 sequence reads: CATSTRQGYGYTF. The DNA of the CDR3 is TGTGCCACCAGTACTAGACAGGGTTATGGCTACACCTTC. This chain uses TRBV24-1 with TRBJ1-2, with 7 bases lining up with TRBD1. The CDR3 is made up of 13 amino acids. After removal of 6 bases from V and 5 bases from J, the junction contained 5 bases not matched to a gene. CDR1 is KGHDR and CDR2 is SFDVKD in the germline V gene.

A few counts support this clonotype. The chain uses TRBV7-2 and TRBJ2-3; TRBD2 matches at 11 bases. This CDR3 is built from 16 residues. CDR1 and CDR2 from the germline V gene are SGHTA and FQGNSA. The ends lost 5 bases at V and 3 bases at J; junction bases unmatched: 7. CDR3 DNA: TGTGCCAGCAGCCCTCGACTAGCGGGGACGACAGATACGCAGTATTTT. Residues: CASSPRLAGTTDTQYF.

The V and J genes are TRBV28 and TRBJ1-4, with unresolved D. CDR3 length: 15 residues. Germline CDR1 is MDHEN and CDR2 is SYDVKM. V was trimmed by 6 bases and J by 5 bases, leaving 16 bases between them. CDR3 sequence: CASSLPLGGNEKLFF. CDR3 sequence (DNA): TGTGCCAGCAGCCTCCCCCTGGGAGGGAATGAAAAACTGTTTTTT.

In this sample, this clonotype turned up a few times. The chain is built from TRBV6-5 and TRBJ2-7; TRBD2 might be the D (5 bases). The CDR3 totals 14 residues. Trimming removed 2 bases at V and 4 bases at J, with 12 bases between. The germline V gene encodes CDR1 MNHEY and CDR2 SVGAGI. The CDR3 bases are TGTGCCAGCAGTTACGGTTCTTCGGGATACGAGCAGTACTTC. Its translation is CASSYGSSGYEQYF.

The chain has TRBV2 and TRBJ2-2; D might be TRBD1 (6 bases). Deletions cut 7 bases from V and 4 bases from J, with 25 bases between. CDR3 length: 18 amino acids. CDR1 and CDR2 from the germline V gene are SNHLY and FYNNEI. CDR3 nucleotide sequence: TGTGCCAGCAATGGGGGCCCCTCATGGGGGCACGGCACCGGGGAGCTGTTTTTT. As protein: CASNGGPSWGHGTGELFF.

This chain uses TRBV7-8 with TRBJ1-5; possible D gene TRBD1, 6 bases. CDR1 and CDR2 (germline): SGHVS, FQNEAQ. V was pared by 1 base and J by 0 bases, with 16 bases between. This CDR3 contains 18 residues. Here the CDR3 reads CASSLGDTGALSNQPQHF. For the CDR3, the DNA is TGTGCCAGCAGCTTAGGGGACACGGGGGCTCTTAGCAATCAGCCCCAGCATTTT.

The chain couples TRBV2 to TRBJ2-7; D perhaps matches TRBD1 (6 bases). V was pared by 7 bases and J by 0 bases, with 10 bases between. The length of the CDR3 is 13 residues. Germline V lookup: CDR1 SNHLY, CDR2 FYNNEI. Written as DNA, the CDR3 is TGTGCCAGCATCCAGGGGAGCTCCTACGAGCAGTACTTC. This gives the protein CASIQGSSYEQYF. Based on the CDR3 plus reference TRBV2 and TRBJ2-7, the full variable domain is EPEVTQTPSHQVTQMGQEVILRCVPISNHLYFYWYRQILGQKVEFLVSFYNNEISEKSEIFDDQFSVERPDGSNFTLKIRSTKLEDSAMYFCASIQGSSYEQYFGPGTRLTVT.